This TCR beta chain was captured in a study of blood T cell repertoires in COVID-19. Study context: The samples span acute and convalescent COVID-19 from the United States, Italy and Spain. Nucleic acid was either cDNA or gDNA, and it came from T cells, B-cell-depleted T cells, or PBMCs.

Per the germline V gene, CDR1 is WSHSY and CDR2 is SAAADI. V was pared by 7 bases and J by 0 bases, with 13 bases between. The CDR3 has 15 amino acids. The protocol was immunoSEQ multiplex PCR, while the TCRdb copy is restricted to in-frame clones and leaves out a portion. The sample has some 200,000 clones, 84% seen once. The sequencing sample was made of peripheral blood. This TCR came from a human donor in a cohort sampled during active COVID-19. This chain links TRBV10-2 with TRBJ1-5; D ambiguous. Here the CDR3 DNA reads TGCGCCAGCACACCTTCGGGATATAGCAATCAGCCCCAGCATTTT. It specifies CASTPSGYSNQPQHF.